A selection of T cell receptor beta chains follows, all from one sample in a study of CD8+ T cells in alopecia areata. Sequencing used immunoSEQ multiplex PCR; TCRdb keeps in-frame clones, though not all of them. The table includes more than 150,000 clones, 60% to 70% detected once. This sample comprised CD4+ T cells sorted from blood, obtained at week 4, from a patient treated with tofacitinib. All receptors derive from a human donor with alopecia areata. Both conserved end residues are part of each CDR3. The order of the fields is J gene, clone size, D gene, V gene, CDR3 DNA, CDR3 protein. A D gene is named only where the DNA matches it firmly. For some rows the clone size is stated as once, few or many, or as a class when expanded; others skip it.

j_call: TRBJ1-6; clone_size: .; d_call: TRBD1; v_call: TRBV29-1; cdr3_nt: TGCAGCGCTAGATCAGGGGGCTCCAATTCACCCCTCCACTTT; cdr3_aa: CSARSGGSNSPLHF
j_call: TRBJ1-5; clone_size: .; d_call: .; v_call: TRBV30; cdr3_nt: TGTGCCTGGGCGACAGAGGGAAGACAGCCCCAGCATTTT; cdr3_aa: CAWATEGRQPQHF
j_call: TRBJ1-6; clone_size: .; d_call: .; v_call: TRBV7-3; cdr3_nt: TGTGCCAGCAGCTTAGCTGATTCACCCCTCCACTTT; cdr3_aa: CASSLADSPLHF
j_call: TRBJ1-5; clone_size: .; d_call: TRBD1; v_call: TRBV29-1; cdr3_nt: TGCAGCCCCGTTTTGCTGAGGGGGCTAAATCAGCCCCAGCATTTT; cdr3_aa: CSPVLLRGLNQPQHF
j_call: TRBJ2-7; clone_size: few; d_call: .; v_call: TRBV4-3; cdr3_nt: TGCGCCAGCAGCCAAGATAAGGGACGCGAGCAGTACTTC; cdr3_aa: CASSQDKGREQYF
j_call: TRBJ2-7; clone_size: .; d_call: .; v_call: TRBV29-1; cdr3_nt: TGCAGCGGGTCAGAGGGGTTTACCTACGAGCAGTACTTC; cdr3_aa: CSGSEGFTYEQYF
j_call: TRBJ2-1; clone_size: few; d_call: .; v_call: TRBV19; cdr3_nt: TGTGCCAGTAAAGCTAGGGGGACCTCCTACAATGAGCAGTTCTTC; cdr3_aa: CASKARGTSYNEQFF
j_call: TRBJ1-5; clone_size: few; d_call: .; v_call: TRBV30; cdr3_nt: TGTGCCTGGAGTGCACACCGTCGACCCCTTTCCCCAACTCAGCCCCAGCATTTT; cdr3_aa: CAWSAHRRPLSPTQPQHF
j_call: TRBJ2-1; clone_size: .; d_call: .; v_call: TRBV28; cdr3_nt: TGTGCCAGCAGTTCGTACAATGAGCAGTTCTTC; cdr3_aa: CASSSYNEQFF
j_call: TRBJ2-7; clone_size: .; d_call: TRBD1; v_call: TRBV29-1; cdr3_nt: TGCAGCGCTTCGGACAGGGAGAGGAACGAGCAGTACTTC; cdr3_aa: CSASDRERNEQYF
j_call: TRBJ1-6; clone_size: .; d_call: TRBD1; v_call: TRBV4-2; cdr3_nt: TGTGCCAGCAGCCTAATCGAGGGGGCAGGGTTGAATTCACCCCTCCACTTT; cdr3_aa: CASSLIEGAGLNSPLHF
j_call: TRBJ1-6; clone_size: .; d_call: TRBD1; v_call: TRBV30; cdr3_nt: TGTGCCTGCGGACAGGGGGCCACCTATAATTCACCCCTCCACTTT; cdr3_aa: CACGQGATYNSPLHF
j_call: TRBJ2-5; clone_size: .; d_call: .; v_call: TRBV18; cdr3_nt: TGTGCCAGCTCATGGACTCGACAAGAGACCCAGTACTTC; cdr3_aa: CASSWTRQETQYF
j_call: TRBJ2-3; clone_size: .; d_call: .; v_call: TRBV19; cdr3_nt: TGTGCCAGTAGTGACGCGGGTCGGGGGGATACGCAGTATTTT; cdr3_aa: CASSDAGRGDTQYF
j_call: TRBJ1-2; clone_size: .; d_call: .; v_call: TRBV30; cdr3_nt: TGTGCCTGGAGCTGGGGCAGTCGCGGGGGCTACACCTTC; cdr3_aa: CAWSWGSRGGYTF
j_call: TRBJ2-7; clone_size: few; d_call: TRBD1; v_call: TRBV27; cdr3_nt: TGTGCCAGCAGTCGGCCGGGACAGGGACCCGAGCAGTACTTC; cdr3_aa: CASSRPGQGPEQYF
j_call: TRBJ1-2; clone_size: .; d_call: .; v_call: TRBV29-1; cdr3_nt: TGCAGCGTTGCTCCGGGCCCCCGTCCAACTAACTATGGCTACACCTTC; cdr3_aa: CSVAPGPRPTNYGYTF
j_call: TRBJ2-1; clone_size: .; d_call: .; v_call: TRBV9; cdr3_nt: TGTGCCAGCAGCGAAAACAATGAGCAGTTCTTC; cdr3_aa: CASSENNEQFF
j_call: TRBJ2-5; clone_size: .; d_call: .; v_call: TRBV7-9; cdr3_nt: TGTGCCAGCCAACAAGAGACCCAGTACTTC; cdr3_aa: CASQQETQYF
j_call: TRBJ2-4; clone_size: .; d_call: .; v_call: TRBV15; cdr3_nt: TGTGCCACCAGCGGCTGGGCGCGAGGGGACATTCAGTACTTC; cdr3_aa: CATSGWARGDIQYF
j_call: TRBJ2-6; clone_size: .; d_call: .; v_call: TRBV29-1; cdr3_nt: TGCAGCGTAGCCGGGACTCGAGAGGCCAACGTCCTGACTTTC; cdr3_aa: CSVAGTREANVLTF
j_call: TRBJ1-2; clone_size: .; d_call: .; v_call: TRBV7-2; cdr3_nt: TGTGCCAGCAGCTTAGACGAGACGGCGGCCACTTCCTATGGCTACACCTTC; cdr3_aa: CASSLDETAATSYGYTF
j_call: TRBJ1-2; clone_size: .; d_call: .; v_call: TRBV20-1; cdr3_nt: TGCAGTGCGGCGACAGTTTTTGGCTACACCTTC; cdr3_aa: CSAATVFGYTF
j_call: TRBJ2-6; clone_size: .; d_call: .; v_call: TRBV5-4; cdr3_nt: TGTGCCAGCAGCCACCCCTCGACTGGGGCCAACGTCCTGACTTTC; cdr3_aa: CASSHPSTGANVLTF
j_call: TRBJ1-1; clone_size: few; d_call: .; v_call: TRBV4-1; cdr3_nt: TGCGCCAGCAGCCAAGGTTCAGGGATGAACACTGAAGCTTTCTTT; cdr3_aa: CASSQGSGMNTEAFF
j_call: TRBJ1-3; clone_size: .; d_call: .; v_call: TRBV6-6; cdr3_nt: TGTGCCAGCAGTTACCTCCCAGGGATTGGAAACACCATATATTTT; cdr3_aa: CASSYLPGIGNTIYF
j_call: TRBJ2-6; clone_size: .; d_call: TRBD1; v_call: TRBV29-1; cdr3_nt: TGCGGGGGACAGGATGCTGGGGCCAACGTCCTGACTTTC; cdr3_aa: CGGQDAGANVLTF
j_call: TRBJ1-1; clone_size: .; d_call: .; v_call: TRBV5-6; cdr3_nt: TGTGCCAGCAGCTCGTGGGTAGGAGGGAACACTGAAGCTTTCTTT; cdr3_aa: CASSSWVGGNTEAFF
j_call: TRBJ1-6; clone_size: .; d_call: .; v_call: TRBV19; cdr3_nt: TGTGCCAGTTCGAAGACACTAGATAATTCACCCCTCCACTTT; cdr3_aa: CASSKTLDNSPLHF
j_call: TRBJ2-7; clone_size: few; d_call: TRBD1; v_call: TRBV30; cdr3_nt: TGTGCCTGCTCCTCGGACAGGGATACCTACGAGCAGTACTTC; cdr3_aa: CACSSDRDTYEQYF
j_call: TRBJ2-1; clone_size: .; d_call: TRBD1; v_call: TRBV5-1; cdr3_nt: TGCGCCAGCAGCTTGGGCGACAGGGCCTACAATGAGCAGTTCTTC; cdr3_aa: CASSLGDRAYNEQFF
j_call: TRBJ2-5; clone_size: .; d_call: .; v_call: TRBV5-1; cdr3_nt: TGCGCCAGCAGCAGCGGGACAGCACAAGAGACCCAGTACTTC; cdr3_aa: CASSSGTAQETQYF
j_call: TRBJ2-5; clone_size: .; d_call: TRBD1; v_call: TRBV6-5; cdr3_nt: TGTGCCAGCAGTCCAGGGGGAGAGACCCAGTACTTC; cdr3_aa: CASSPGGETQYF
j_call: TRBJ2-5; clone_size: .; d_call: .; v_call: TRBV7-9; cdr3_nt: TGTGCCAGCAGCCGACGCCAGGCGTACCAAGAGACCCAGTACTTC; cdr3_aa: CASSRRQAYQETQYF
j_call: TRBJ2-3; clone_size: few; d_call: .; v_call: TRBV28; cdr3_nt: TGTGCCAGCAGTGGAGGGGATACAGATACGCAGTATTTT; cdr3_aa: CASSGGDTDTQYF
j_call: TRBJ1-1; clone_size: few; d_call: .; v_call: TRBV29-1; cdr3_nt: TGCAGCTTCACAGTCGCTAACACTGAAGCTTTCTTT; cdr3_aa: CSFTVANTEAFF
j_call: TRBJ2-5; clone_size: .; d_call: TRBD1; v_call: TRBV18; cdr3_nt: TGTGCCAGCTCACTTAATAACCGACAGGGCGGGGAGACCCAGTACTTC; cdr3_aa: CASSLNNRQGGETQYF
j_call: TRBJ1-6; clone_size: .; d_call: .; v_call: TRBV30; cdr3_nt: TGTGCCTGGAGCGCGACACTGAATAATTCACCCCTCCACTTT; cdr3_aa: CAWSATLNNSPLHF
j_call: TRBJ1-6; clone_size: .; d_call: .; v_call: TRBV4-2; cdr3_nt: TGTGCCAGCTTTGACCGGGGGGTCCTCCACTTT; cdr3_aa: CASFDRGVLHF
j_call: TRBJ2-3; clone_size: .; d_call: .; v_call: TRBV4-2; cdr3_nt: TGTGCCAGCAGCTACACGGGCAGGCAGAAGGCAGATACGCAGTATTTT; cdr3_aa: CASSYTGRQKADTQYF
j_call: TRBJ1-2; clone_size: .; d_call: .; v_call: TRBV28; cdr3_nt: TGTGCCAGCAGTGGGAGGGCAGGGGAACTCTATGGCTACACCTTC; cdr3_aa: CASSGRAGELYGYTF
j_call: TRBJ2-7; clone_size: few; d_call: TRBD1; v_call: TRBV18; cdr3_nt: TGTGCCAGCTCACCCGGGACAGGGGGCTACGAGCAGTACTTC; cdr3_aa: CASSPGTGGYEQYF
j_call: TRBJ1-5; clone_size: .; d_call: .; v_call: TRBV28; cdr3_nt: TGTGCCAGCAGCACCTTCGGGCCTCGGGGTAGCAATCAGCCCCAGCATTTT; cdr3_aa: CASSTFGPRGSNQPQHF
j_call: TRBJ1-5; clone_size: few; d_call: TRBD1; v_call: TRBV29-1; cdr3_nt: TGCAGCGTTGGGCAGGGGGCTACTCAGCCCCAGCATTTT; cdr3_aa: CSVGQGATQPQHF
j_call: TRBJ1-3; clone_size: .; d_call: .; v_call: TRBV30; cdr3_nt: TGTGCCTGGAGCGCGGGAGAGGCCTCTGGAAACACCATATATTTT; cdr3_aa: CAWSAGEASGNTIYF
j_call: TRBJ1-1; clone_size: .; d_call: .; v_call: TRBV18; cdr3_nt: TGTGCCAGCTCACCAGGGGACGGCACTGAAGCTTTCTTT; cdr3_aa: CASSPGDGTEAFF
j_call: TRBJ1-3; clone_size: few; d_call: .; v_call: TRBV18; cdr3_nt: TGTGCCAGCTCACGCTCGACGGGGACGAACTTAAACACCATATATTTT; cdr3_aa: CASSRSTGTNLNTIYF
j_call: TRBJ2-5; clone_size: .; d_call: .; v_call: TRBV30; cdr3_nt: TGTGCCTGGGATTCTGGGGGGACCCAGTACTTC; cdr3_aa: CAWDSGGTQYF
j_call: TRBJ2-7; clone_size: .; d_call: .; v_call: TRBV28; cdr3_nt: TGTGCCAGCAGCCTCCGGGCGCTCGAGCAGTACTTC; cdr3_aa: CASSLRALEQYF
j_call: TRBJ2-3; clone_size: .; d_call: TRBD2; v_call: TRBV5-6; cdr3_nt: TGTGCCAGCAGCTTTCGAGAGGGGCTAGCGGTATCAGATACGCAGTATTTT; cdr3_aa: CASSFREGLAVSDTQYF
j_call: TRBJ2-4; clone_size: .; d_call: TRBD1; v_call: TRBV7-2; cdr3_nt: TGTGCCAGCAGCCGAAGATCGGGACAGGGAAACATTCAGTACTTC; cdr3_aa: CASSRRSGQGNIQYF
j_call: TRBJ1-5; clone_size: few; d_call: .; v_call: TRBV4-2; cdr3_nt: TGTGCCAGCAGCCAATCGGACGACCCCAGCAATCAGCCCCAGCATTTT; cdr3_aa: CASSQSDDPSNQPQHF
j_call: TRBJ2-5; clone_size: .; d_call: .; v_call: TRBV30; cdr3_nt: TGTGCCTGGGGTGGAGGGGAGCGAGGGACCCAGTACTTC; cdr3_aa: CAWGGGERGTQYF
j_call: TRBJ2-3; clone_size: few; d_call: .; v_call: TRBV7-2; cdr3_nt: TGTGCCAGCAGCCGAGGAGGGGCGGCAGATACGCAGTATTTT; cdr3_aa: CASSRGGAADTQYF
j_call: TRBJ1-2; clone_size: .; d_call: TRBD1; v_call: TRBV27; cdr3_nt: TGTGCCAGCAGTATAAGTGACGGCAACAGGGGGTATGGCTACACCTTC; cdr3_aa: CASSISDGNRGYGYTF